Listed below are T cell receptor beta chains from one sample, sequenced in a study of blood T cells in healthy people across ages. TCRdb re-derived calls from the 5' RACE reads in MiXCR, one entry per CDR3 protein. Of about 900,000 distinct CDR3 sequences detected, around 49% appear once; the ten largest clones hold roughly 13%. The source material was blood. These receptors were taken from a young man in good health. Each CDR3 is given with its conserved first and last residue. A clone size is listed for some rows: how often the clone was seen (once, few, many), or a class if it is expanded.

J | size | V | CDR3
TRBJ1-5 | . | TRBV4-1 | CASSQDRGQGSNQPQHF
TRBJ2-5 | . | TRBV6-2/TRBV6-3 | CASSYVTSDQETQYF
TRBJ2-2 | . | TRBV24-1 | CATQGAKNTGELFF
TRBJ2-7 | . | TRBV27 | CASSFSGTSGLSSYEQYF
TRBJ2-3 | . | TRBV12-3/TRBV12-4 | CASSLLAGGLADTQYF
TRBJ2-1 | . | TRBV7-2 | CASSYGTGGWDEQFF
TRBJ1-4 | . | TRBV9 | CASSVGGTANEKLFF
TRBJ1-1 | few | TRBV25-1 | CASSGLRNTEAFF
TRBJ1-2 | . | TRBV18 | CASSPDRDRVYGYTF
TRBJ2-4 | . | TRBV6-5 | CASSYNAGGASKNIQYF
TRBJ2-7 | . | TRBV4-2 | CASSPQGGPYEQYF
TRBJ2-1 | . | TRBV11-2 | CASSFRGRPLGNEQFF
TRBJ2-1 | . | TRBV7-8 | CASSLTGTVYNEQFF
TRBJ2-1 | . | TRBV7-2 | CASSQTGSPYNEQFF
TRBJ2-3 | many | TRBV29-1 | CSVDMRESTDTQYF
. | . | TRBV7-3 | CASSSSGRTGAYEQYF
TRBJ1-2 | . | TRBV25-1 | CATLGFYGYTF
TRBJ2-4 | . | TRBV20-1 | CSAAPAGGSIQYF
TRBJ2-3 | few | TRBV5-1 | CASSSGWGQYF
TRBJ2-3 | . | TRBV30 | CAWEKSGGAHDTQYF
TRBJ2-7 | . | TRBV2 | CASSPVVASYEQYF
TRBJ2-7 | . | TRBV20-1 | CSARGGHEQYF
TRBJ1-2 | . | TRBV28 | CASSLSVGLSTGYTF
TRBJ1-1 | few | TRBV12-3/TRBV12-4 | CASSFRQQAGTEAFF
TRBJ2-7 | . | TRBV4-1 | CASSQEQGGGYEQYF
TRBJ2-6 | . | TRBV4-2 | CASNQDTGLAGANVLTF
TRBJ1-6 | few | TRBV20-1 | CSAKQGYPNSPLHF
. | . | TRBV28 | CASKSPGQGSLYEQYF
TRBJ2-2 | . | TRBV2 | CASSGVQMNTGELFF
TRBJ2-7 | . | TRBV7-8 | CASSLALGTGGLYF
TRBJ2-7 | . | TRBV3-1 | CASSQVSRTGPYEQYF
TRBJ2-4 | . | TRBV20-1 | CSAPAGLAGGRGIQYF
TRBJ2-7 | few | TRBV10-3 | CAISESVTGQQYF
TRBJ2-3 | . | TRBV20-1 | CSAPRTGTGLADTQYF
TRBJ1-2 | many | TRBV13 | CASSLGGTSNYGYTF
TRBJ2-1 | . | TRBV5-1 | CASRTDRDYNEQFF
TRBJ1-2 | once | TRBV25-1 | CASSGQKWDGYYGCTF
TRBJ2-7 | . | TRBV25-1 | CASTRTNLHEQYF
TRBJ2-3 | . | TRBV12-3/TRBV12-4 | CASTAGLSTDTQYF
TRBJ1-2 | few | TRBV6-6 | CASSLQEGRGYTF
TRBJ2-5 | many | TRBV5-6 | CASSSGTRETQYF
TRBJ2-3 | . | TRBV7-2 | CASSQNSRDTQYF